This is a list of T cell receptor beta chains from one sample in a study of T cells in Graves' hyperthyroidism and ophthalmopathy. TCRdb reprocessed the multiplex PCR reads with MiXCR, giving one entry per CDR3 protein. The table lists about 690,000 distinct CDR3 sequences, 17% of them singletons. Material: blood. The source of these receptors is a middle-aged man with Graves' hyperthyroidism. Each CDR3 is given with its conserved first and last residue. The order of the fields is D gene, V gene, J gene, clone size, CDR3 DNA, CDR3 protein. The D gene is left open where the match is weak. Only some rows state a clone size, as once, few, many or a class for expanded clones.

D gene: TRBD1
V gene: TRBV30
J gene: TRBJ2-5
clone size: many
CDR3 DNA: TGTGCCTGGACTCCAGGGGGTGGAGAGACCCAGTACTTC
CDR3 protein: CAWTPGGGETQYF

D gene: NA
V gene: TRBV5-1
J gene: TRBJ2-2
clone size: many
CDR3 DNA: TGCGCCAGCAGTGGGACAACAAACACCGGGGAGCTGTTTTTT
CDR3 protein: CASSGTTNTGELFF

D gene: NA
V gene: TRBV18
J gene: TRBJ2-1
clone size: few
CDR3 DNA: TGTGCCAGCTCACCACCGAGCTTTAGGGACAAGCAGTTCTTC
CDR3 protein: CASSPPSFRDKQFF

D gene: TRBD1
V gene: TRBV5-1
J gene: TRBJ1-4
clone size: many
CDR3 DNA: TGCGCCAGCAGCACGGGACAGGGGAATGAAAAACTGTTTTTT
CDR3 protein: CASSTGQGNEKLFF

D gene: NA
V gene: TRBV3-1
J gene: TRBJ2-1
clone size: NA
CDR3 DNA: TGTGCCAGCAGCCAACTATATGAGCAGTTCTTC
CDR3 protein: CASSQLYEQFF

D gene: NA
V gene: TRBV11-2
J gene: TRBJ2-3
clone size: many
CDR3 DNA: TGTGCCAGCAGCTTGGGGGAGGATACGCAGTATTTT
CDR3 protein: CASSLGEDTQYF

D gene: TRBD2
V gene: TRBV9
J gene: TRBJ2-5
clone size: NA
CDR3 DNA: TGTGCCAGCAGCACCCGGGCTAGCGGGCCTCAAGAGACCCAGTACTTC
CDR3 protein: CASSTRASGPQETQYF

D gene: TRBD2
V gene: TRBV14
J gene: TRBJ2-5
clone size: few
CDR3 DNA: TGTGCCAGCAGCCAAGATCCCTATTTGGCGGGAGCAAAAGAGACCCAGTACTTC
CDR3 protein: CASSQDPYLAGAKETQYF

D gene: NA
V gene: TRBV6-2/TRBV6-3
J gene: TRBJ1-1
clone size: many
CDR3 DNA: TGTGCCAGCAGTTACTTGGCCTTTAACCCCCAGGGAAATCGGGGCGACACTGAAGCTTTCTTT
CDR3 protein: CASSYLAFNPQGNRGDTEAFF

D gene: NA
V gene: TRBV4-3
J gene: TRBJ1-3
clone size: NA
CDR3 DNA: TGCGCCAGCAGCCAAGATCGCTGGAGTACTGGAAACACCATATATTTT
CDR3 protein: CASSQDRWSTGNTIYF

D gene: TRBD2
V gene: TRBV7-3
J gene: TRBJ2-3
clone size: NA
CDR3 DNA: TGTGCCAGCAGCTTGGGGCCTAGCGGCCTCACAGATACGCAGTATTTT
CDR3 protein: CASSLGPSGLTDTQYF

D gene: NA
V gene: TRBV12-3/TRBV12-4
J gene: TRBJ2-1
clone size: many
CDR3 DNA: TGTGCCAGCAGAAAAAATAGCAACAATGAGCAGTTCTTC
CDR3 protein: CASRKNSNNEQFF

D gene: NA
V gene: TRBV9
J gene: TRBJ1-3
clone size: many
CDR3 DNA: TGTGCCAGCAGCGTAGGTACATTCGGTTACTCTGGAAACACCATATATTTT
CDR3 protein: CASSVGTFGYSGNTIYF

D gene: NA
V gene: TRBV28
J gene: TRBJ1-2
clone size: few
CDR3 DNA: TGTGCCAGCAGTCCGGCATTAGCTATGGATGGCTACACCTTC
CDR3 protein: CASSPALAMDGYTF

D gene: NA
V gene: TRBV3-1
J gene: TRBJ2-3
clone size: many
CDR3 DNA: TGTGCCAGCAGCCAGCGGTCCAATGGGGATACGCAGTATTTT
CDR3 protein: CASSQRSNGDTQYF

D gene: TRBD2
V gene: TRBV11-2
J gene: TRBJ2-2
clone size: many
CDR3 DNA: TGTGCCAGCAGCTTTGGGACCGGGGGGTTGGGCGCCGGGGAGCTGTTTTTT
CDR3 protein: CASSFGTGGLGAGELFF

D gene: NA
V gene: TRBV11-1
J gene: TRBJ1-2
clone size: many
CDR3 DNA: TGTGCCAGCAGCTTCCGGTCTAACTATGGCTACACCTTC
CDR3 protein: CASSFRSNYGYTF

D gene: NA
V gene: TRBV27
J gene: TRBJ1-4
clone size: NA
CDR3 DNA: TGTGCCAGCAGTTTGGCCAGCGGCGCCTTTAATGAAAAACTGTTTTTT
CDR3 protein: CASSLASGAFNEKLFF

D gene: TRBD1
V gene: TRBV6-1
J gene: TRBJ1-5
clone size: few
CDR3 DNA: TGTGCCAGCAGTGACCTCTCCGCCGGGACAGGGAAGGGTGGCAATCAGCCCCAGCATTTT
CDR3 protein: CASSDLSAGTGKGGNQPQHF

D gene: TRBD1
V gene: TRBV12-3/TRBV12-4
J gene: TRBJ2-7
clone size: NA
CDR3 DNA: TGTGCCAGCAGCTTGCCCACAGGGGCTAGCTCCTACGAGCAGTACTTC
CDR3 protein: CASSLPTGASSYEQYF

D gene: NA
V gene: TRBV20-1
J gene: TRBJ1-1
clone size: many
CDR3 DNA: TGCAGTGCCATAGAGGGTTACGCTGAAGCTTTCTTT
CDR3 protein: CSAIEGYAEAFF

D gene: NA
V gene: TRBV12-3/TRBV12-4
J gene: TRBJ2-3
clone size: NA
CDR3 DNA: TGTGCCAGCAGTCTAACTGGACAGTCTAGCACAGATACGCAGTATTTT
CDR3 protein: CASSLTGQSSTDTQYF

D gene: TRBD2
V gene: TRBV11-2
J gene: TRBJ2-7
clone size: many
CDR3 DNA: TGTGCCAGCAGCTCCCAGGCGGGGGGCCCCTACGAGCAGTACTTC
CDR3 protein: CASSSQAGGPYEQYF

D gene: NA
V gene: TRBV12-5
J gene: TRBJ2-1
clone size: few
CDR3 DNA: TGTGCTAGTGGAATAGACTATGAGCAGTTCTTC
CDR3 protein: CASGIDYEQFF

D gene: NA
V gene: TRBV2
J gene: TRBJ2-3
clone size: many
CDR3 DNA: TGTGCCAGCGGGTTACTTCGCACAGATACGCAGTATTTT
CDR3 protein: CASGLLRTDTQYF

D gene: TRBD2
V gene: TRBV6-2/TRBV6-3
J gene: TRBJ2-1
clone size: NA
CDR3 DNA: TGTGCCAGCAGTAGTTTAGGGACTAGCGGGAATGAGCAGTTCTTC
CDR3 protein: CASSSLGTSGNEQFF

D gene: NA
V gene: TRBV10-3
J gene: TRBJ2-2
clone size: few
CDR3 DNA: TGTGCCATCAGTGCTCCGGGAAGGAGCGGGGAGCTGTTTTTT
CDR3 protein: CAISAPGRSGELFF

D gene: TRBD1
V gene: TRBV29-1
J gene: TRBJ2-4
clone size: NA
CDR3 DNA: TGCAGCGTGGAGACAGGGATCATTCAGTACTTC
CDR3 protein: CSVETGIIQYF

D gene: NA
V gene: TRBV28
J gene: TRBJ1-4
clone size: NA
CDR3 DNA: TGTGCCAGCAGTTCCCACAACACCCTTAATGAAAAACTGTTTTTT
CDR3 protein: CASSSHNTLNEKLFF

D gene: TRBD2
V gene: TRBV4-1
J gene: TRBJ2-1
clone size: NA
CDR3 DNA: TGCGCCAGCAGCCAAGATCTTGGTACTAGCGGAGGCTCCTACAATGAGCAGTTCTTC
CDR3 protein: CASSQDLGTSGGSYNEQFF

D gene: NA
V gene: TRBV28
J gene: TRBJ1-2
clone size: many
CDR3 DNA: TGTGCCAGCAGTCTCTGGAAAAGCCTTAACTATGGCTACACCTTC
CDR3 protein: CASSLWKSLNYGYTF

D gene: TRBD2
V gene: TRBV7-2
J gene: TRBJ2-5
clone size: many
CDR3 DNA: TGTGCCAGCAGCGGTGGACTAGCGGGAGGGCCGGGGGAGACCCAGTACTTC
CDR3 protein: CASSGGLAGGPGETQYF

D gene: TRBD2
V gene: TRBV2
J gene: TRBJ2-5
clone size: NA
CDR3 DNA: TGTGCCAGCAGCTGGGGAGCGGGGAAGGAGACCCAGTACTTC
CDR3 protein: CASSWGAGKETQYF

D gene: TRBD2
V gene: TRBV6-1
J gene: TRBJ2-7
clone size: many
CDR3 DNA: TGTGCCAGCAGTGAACTAGCGGGAGGACATTACGAGCAGTACTTC
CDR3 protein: CASSELAGGHYEQYF

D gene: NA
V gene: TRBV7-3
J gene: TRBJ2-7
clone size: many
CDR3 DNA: TGTGCCAGCAGCTTAACCCCCAGGAACGAGCAGTACTTC
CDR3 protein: CASSLTPRNEQYF

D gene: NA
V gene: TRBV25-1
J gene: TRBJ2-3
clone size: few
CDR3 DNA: TGTGCCAGCAGTGAAGGCTCTAGCACAGATACGCAGTATTTT
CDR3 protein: CASSEGSSTDTQYF

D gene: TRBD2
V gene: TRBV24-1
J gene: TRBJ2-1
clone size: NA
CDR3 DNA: TGTGCCACCAGTGATTCTGCGGGAGTCCACAATGAGCAGTTCTTC
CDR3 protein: CATSDSAGVHNEQFF

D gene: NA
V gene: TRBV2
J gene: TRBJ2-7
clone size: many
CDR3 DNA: TGTGCCAGCACCGAAAACGGGAACAACTACGAGCAGTACTTC
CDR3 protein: CASTENGNNYEQYF

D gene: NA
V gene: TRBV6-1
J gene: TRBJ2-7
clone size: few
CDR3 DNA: TGTGCCAGCACCTCCCCCGGTACGTACGAGCAGTACTTC
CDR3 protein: CASTSPGTYEQYF

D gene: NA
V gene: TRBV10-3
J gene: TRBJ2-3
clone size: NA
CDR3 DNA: TGTGCCATCAGTGAACCACCAGATAGCACAGATACGCAGTATTTT
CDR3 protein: CAISEPPDSTDTQYF

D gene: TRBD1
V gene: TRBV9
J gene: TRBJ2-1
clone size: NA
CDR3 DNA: TGTGCCAGCAGCTTCAGACAGGGGGCCAACTACAATGAGCAGTTCTTC
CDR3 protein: CASSFRQGANYNEQFF